Below, one TCR beta chain is given with its context. This sample was included in a study of blood T cell repertoires in COVID-19. The germline gives CDR1 SGHVS, CDR2 FQNEAQ. The CDR3 extends over 13 amino acids. V was shortened by 2 bases and J by 4 bases, with 8 bases between the two germline ends. In the original workflow: Nucleated cell counts were estimated from reference gene primer amplification. The assay was immunoSEQ multiplex PCR, and TCRdb's table has in-frame clones only and misses some. V and J calls and clone size are as listed in that table; D and trimming were resolved from the DNA. The sample yields about 220,000 clones, 82% seen once.

The clonotype was recovered from a woman of 80 years or more with acute or convalescent COVID-19. The sample comprised peripheral blood. The chain combines TRBV7-8 with TRBJ1-1; tentative D call: TRBD1 (5 bases). CDR3 residues: CASSLQGGTEAFF. The CDR3 bases are TGTGCCAGCAGCTTACAGGGAGGCACTGAAGCTTTCTTT.